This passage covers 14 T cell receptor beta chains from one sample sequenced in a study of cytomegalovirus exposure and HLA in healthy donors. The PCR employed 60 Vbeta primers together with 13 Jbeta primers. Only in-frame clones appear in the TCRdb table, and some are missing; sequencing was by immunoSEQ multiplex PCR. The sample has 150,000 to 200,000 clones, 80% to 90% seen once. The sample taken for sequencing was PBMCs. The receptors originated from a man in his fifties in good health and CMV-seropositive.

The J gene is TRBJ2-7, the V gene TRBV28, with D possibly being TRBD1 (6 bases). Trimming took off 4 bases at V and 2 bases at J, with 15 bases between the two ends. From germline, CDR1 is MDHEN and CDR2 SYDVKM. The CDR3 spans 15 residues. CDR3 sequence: CASSSVQGYAYEQYF. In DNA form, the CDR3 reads TGTGCCAGCAGTTCAGTACAGGGATATGCCTACGAGCAGTACTTC.

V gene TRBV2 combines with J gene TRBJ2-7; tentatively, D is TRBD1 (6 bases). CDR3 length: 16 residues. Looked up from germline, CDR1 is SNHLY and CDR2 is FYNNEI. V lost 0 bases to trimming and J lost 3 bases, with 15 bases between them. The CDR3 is CASSEAPGQIGYEQYF. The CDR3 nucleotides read TGTGCCAGCAGTGAAGCGCCTGGACAGATTGGCTACGAGCAGTACTTC.

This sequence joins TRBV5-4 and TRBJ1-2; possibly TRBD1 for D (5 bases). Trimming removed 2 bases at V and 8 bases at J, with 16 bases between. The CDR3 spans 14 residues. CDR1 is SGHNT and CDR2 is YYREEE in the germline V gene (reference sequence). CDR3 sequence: CASSLNTGQEGYTF. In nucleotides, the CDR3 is TGTGCCAGCAGCTTAAACACAGGACAAGAGGGCTACACCTTC.

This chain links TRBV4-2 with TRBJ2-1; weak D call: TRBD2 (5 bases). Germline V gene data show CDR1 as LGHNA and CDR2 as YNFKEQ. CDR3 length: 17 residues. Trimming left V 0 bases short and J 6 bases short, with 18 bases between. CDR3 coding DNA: TGTGCCAGCAGCCAAGAGAATACGAGGGAGTGGGGCAATGAGCAGTTCTTC. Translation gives CASSQENTREWGNEQFF.

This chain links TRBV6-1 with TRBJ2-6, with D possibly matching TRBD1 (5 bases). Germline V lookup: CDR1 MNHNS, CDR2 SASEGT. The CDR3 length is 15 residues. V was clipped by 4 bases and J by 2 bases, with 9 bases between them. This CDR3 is CASSGGHTGANVLTF. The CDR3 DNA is TGTGCCAGCAGTGGTGGACACACTGGGGCCAACGTCCTGACTTTC.

The CDR3 reads CASRGQPQETQYF. In DNA, the CDR3 is TGTGCCAGTAGGGGACAGCCACAAGAGACCCAGTACTTC. This chain joins TRBV19 and TRBJ2-5; 7 bases are a match to TRBD1. CDR1 LNHDA and CDR2 SQIVND come from the germline V gene (reference sequence). The J segment lost 2 bases and the V segment lost 6 bases, leaving 3 bases of the junction unmatched. The CDR3 sequence is 13 residues long.

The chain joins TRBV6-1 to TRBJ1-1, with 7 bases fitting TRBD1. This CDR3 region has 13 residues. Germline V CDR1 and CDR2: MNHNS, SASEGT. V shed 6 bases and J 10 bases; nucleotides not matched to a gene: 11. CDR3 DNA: TGTGCCAGCAGGACAGGGACACTAAAAGTAGCTTTCTTT. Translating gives CASRTGTLKVAFF.

The CDR3 protein is CASSLASEQFF. CDR3 nucleotide sequence: TGTGCCAGCAGCTTAGCGAGTGAGCAGTTCTTC. This chain uses TRBV11-2 with TRBJ2-1; D remains unclear. In germline, CDR1 is SGHAT, CDR2 FQNNGV. The CDR3 sequence is 11 residues long. V shed 1 base and J shed 9 bases, with 4 bases lying between them.

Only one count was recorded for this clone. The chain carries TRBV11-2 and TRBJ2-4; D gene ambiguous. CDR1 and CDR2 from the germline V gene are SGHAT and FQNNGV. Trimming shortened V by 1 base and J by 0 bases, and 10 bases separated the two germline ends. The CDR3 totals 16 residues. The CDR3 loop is CASSLVPTIAKNIQYF. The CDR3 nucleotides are TGTGCCAGCAGCTTAGTTCCCACTATAGCCAAAAACATTCAGTACTTC.

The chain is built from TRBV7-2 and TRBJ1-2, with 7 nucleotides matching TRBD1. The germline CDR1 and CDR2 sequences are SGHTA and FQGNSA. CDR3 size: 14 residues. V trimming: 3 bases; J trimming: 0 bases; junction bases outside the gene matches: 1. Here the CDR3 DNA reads TGTGCCAGCAGCTTGGGACAGCCTAACTATGGCTACACCTTC. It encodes CASSLGQPNYGYTF.

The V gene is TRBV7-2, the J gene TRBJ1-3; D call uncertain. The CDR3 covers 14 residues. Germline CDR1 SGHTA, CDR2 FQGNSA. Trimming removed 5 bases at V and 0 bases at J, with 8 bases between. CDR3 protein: CASSTKISGNTIYF. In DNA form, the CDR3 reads TGTGCCAGCAGCACAAAAATCTCTGGAAACACCATATATTTT. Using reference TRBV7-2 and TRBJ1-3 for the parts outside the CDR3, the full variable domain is GAGVSQSPSNKVTEKGKDVELRCDPISGHTALYWYRQSLGQGLEFLIYFQGNSAPDKSGLPSDRFSAERTGGSVSTLTIQRTQQEDSAVYLCASSTKISGNTIYFGEGSWLTVV.

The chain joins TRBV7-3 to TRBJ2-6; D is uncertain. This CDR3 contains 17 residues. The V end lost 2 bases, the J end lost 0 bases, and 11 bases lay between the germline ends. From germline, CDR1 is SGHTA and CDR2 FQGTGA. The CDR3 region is CASSLPLSSSGANVLTF. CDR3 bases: TGTGCCAGCAGCTTACCCCTAAGTTCCTCTGGGGCCAACGTCCTGACTTTC. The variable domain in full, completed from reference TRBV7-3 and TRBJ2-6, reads GAGVSQTPSNKVTEKGKYVELRCDPISGHTALYWYRQSLGQGPEFLIYFQGTGAADDSGLPNDRFFAVRPEGSVSTLKIQRTERGDSAVYLCASSLPLSSSGANVLTFGAGSRLTVL.

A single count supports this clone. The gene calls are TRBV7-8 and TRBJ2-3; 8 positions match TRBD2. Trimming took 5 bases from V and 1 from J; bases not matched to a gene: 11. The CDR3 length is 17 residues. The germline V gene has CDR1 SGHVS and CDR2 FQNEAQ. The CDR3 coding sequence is TGTGCCAGCAGCCCCCGTTTTGCGGGGGGCGGCACAGATACGCAGTATTTT. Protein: CASSPRFAGGGTDTQYF.

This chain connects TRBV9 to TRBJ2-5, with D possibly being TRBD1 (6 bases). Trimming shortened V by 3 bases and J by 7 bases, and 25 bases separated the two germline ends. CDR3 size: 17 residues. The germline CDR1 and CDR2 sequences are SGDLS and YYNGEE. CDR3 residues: CASSAEGGPSAGGTQYF. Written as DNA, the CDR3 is TGTGCCAGCAGCGCCGAAGGGGGACCCTCAGCTGGTGGGACCCAGTACTTC.